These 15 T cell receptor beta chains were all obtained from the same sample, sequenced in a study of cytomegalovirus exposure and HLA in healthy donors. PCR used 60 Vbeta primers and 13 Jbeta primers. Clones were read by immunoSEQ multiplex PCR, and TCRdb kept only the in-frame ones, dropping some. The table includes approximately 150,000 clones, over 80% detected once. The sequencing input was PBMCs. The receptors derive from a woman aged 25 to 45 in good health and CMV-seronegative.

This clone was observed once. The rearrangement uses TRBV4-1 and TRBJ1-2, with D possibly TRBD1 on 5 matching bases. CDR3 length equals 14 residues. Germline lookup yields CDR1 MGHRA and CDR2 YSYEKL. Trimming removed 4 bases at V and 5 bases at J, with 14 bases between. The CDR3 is CASSLTGERYGYTF. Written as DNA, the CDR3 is TGCGCCAGCAGCCTGACGGGGGAGAGGTATGGCTACACCTTC.

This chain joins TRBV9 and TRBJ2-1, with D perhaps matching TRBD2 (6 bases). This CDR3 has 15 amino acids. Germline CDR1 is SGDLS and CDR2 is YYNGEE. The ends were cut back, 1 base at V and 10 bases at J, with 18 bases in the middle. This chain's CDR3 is CASSVLGTGLREQFF. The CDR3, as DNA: TGTGCCAGCAGCGTACTTGGGACTGGCCTGAGGGAGCAGTTCTTC.

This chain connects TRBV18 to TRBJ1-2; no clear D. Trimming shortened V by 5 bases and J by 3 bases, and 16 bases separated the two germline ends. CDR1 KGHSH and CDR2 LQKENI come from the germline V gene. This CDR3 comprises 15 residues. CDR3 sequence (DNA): TGTGCCAGCTCATCTCCAGTCGGGGTGGACTATGGCTACACCTTC. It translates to CASSSPVGVDYGYTF.

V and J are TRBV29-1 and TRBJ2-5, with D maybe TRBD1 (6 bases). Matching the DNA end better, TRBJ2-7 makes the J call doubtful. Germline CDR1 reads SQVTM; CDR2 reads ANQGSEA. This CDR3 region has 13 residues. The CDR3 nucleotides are TGCAGCGTTATGGGGGCAGGGGCCTACGAGCAGTACTTC. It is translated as CSVMGAGAYEQYF.

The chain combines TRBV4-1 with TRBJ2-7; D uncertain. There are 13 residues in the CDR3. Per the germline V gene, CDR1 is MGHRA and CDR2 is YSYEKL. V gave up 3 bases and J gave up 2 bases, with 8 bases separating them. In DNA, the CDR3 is TGCGCCAGCAGCCACCAATTAGCCTACGAGCAGTACTTC. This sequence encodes CASSHQLAYEQYF.

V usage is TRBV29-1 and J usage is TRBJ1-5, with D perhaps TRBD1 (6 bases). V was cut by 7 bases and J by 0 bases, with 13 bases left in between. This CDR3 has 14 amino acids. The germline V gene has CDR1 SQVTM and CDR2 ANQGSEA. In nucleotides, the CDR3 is TGCAGCGCTCCGGACAGTTATAGCAATCAGCCCCAGCATTTT. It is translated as CSAPDSYSNQPQHF.

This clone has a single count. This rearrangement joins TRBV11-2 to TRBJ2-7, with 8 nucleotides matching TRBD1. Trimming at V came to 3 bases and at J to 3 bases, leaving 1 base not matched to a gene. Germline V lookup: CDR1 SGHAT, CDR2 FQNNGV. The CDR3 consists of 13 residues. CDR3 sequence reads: CASSLTGDYEQYF. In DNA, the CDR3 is TGTGCCAGCAGCTTGACAGGGGACTACGAGCAGTACTTC.

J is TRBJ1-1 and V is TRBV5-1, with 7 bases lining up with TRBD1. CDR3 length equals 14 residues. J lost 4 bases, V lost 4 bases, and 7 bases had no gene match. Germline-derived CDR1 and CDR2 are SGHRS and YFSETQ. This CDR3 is CASSPGTERTEAFF. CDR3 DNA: TGCGCCAGCAGCCCCGGGACAGAACGCACTGAAGCTTTCTTT.

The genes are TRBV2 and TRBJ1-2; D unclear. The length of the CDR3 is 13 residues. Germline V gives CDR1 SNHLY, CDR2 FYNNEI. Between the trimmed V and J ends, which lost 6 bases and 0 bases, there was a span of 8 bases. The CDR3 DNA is TGTGCCAGCAGGACCGGGACTAACTATGGCTACACCTTC. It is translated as CASRTGTNYGYTF.

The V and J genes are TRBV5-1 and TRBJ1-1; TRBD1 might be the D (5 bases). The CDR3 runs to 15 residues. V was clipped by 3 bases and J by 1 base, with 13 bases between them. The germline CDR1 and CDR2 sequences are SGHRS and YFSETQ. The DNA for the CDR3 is TGCGCCAGCAGCTCGGACATAAGGGCGAACACTGAAGCTTTCTTT. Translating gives CASSSDIRANTEAFF.

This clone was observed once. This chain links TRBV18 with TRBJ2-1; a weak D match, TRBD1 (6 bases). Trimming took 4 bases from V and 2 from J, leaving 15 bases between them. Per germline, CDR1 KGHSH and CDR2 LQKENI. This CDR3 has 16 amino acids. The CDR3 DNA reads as TGTGCCAGCTCACGTCTGACAGGTGCCGCCTACAATGAGCAGTTCTTC. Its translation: CASSRLTGAAYNEQFF.

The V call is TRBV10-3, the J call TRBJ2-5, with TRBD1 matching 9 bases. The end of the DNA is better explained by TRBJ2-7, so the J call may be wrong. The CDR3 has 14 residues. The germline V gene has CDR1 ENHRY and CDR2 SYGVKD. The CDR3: CAISDTTGGYEQYF. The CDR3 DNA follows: TGTGCCATCAGTGACACGACAGGGGGCTACGAGCAGTACTTC.

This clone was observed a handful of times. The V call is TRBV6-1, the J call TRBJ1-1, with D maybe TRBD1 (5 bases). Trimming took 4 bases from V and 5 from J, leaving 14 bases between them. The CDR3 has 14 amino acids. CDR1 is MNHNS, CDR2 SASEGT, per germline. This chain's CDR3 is CASSGWTRTTEAFF. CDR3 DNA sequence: TGTGCCAGCAGTGGATGGACACGAACGACTGAAGCTTTCTTT.

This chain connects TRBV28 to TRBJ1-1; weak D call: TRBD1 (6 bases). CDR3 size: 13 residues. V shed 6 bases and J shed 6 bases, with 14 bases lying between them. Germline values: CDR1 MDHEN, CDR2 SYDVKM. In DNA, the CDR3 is TGTGCCAGCAGCCGAGCAGGGGTGGCTGAAGCTTTCTTT. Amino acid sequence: CASSRAGVAEAFF.

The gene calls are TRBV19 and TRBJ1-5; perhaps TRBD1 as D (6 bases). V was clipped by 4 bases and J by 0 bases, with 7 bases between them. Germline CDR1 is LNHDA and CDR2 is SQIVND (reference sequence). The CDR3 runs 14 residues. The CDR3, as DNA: TGTGCCAGTAGTAAGGGACATAGCAATCAGCCCCAGCATTTT. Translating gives CASSKGHSNQPQHF.